The clone carrying this T cell receptor beta chain was detected only once. This entry is derived from a study of blood T cell repertoires in COVID-19. Method: immunoSEQ multiplex PCR; TCRdb's copy keeps in-frame clones and lacks some. Of under 350,000 clones in the sample, under 90% were seen once. Trimming shortened V by 6 bases and J by 2 bases, and 11 bases separated the two germline ends. CDR3 length: 13 amino acids. CDR1 is LNHDA, CDR2 SQIVND, per germline (reference sequence). Individuals drawn from 24 US areas were about 18 to 100 years old. The study assigned cohorts using participant-reported clinical history. Either two negative PCRs, clearance, or symptom resolution qualified Cohort 3 donors as recovered.

The origin of this receptor is a woman aged 55-69 years who had recovered from COVID-19. Material: PBMCs or T cells enriched from blood (not recorded which). V and J are TRBV19 and TRBJ2-7, with D possibly TRBD1 on 6 matching bases. The CDR3 DNA follows: TGTGCCAGTAGAAAGACAGGACCCTACGAGCAGTACTTC. This codes for CASRKTGPYEQYF.